This section outlines one T cell receptor (beta chain) sequence together with its context. This entry belongs to a study of blood T cell repertoires in COVID-19. Sequenced by immunoSEQ multiplex PCR; TCRdb stores in-frame clones only, minus some. The sample contains 300,000 to 450,000 clones, more than 75% of which appear only once. Germline V gene lookup returns CDR1 WNHNN and CDR2 SYGVQD (reference sequence). CDR3 size: 13 residues. With 8 bases removed from V and 10 bases from J, the gap between germline ends came to 15 bases. The source material was PBMCs or T cells enriched from blood (not recorded which). The TCR originated in a woman aged 18-29 years who had recovered from COVID-19. J is TRBJ1-6 and V is TRBV10-1; D ambiguous. DNA of the CDR3: TGCGCCAGCGAGAGGTTTTTCGGGTCACCCCTCCACTTT. Translation: CASERFFGSPLHF.